The next 12 T cell receptor beta chains were all read from a single sample in a study of OX40 agonist ivuxolimab in advanced cancers. The assay was immunoSEQ multiplex PCR, and TCRdb's table has in-frame clones only and misses some. The data show around 150,000 clones, 90% seen once. This material consisted of CD4+ or CD8+ T cells sorted from blood, taken in a trial of the OX40 agonist ivuxolimab. The receptors come from an adult with an advanced solid tumor such as melanoma, head and neck, liver or kidney cancer.

The genes are TRBV11-2 and TRBJ1-2; D is unresolved. Per germline, CDR1 SGHAT and CDR2 FQNNGV. The V gene lost 0 bases and the J gene lost 0 bases, with 8 bases spanning the gap. This CDR3 spans 15 amino acids. In nucleotides, the CDR3 is TGTGCCAGCAGCTTAGAACCCAGTTCTAACTATGGCTACACCTTC. Its translation: CASSLEPSSNYGYTF. Full variable domain (rest looked up from reference TRBV11-2 and TRBJ1-2): EAGVAQSPRYKIIEKRQSVAFWCNPISGHATLYWYQQILGQGPKLLIQFQNNGVVDDSQLPKDRFSAERLKGVDSTLKIQPAKLEDSAVYLCASSLEPSSNYGYTFGSGTRLTVV.

The chain couples TRBV6-1 to TRBJ1-5; D gene ambiguous. CDR1 MNHNS and CDR2 SASEGT come from the germline V gene. V was pared by 0 bases and J by 0 bases, with 12 bases between. This CDR3 contains 17 residues. CDR3 sequence reads: CASSEASTIDSNQPQHF. The CDR3 DNA reads as TGTGCCAGCAGTGAAGCTAGCACGATTGATAGCAATCAGCCCCAGCATTTT.

The chain employs TRBV18 and TRBJ2-1; D ambiguous. The length of the CDR3 is 15 residues. CDR1 is KGHSH, CDR2 LQKENI, per germline. The V end was cut by 2 bases, the J end by 5 bases, with 13 bases between. The CDR3 here is CASSPWSLANNEQFF. The CDR3 DNA reads as TGTGCCAGCTCACCATGGAGTTTGGCGAACAATGAGCAGTTCTTC.

This clone was counted a few times. This rearrangement joins TRBV6-5 to TRBJ2-7, with no clear D. Germline CDR1 reads MNHEY; CDR2 reads SVGAGI. The CDR3 has 12 residues. Trimming left V 5 bases short and J 3 bases short, with 8 bases between. In nucleotides, the CDR3 is TGTGCCAGCAGTGTACCGGGCTACGAGCAGTACTTC. Amino acid sequence: CASSVPGYEQYF.

Details on this clone: Other DNA sequences in the sample encode the same CDR3. The V gene is TRBV2, the J gene TRBJ2-1, with 9 bases identical to TRBD2. CDR3 size: 13 residues. Per germline, CDR1 SNHLY and CDR2 FYNNEI. V was clipped by 6 bases and J by 3 bases; unmatched bases: 0. CDR3 protein: CASRTSGYNEQFF. CDR3 nucleotides: TGTGCCAGCAGGACTAGCGGCTACAATGAGCAGTTCTTC.

The chain recombines TRBV15 with TRBJ2-7; D is undetermined. The ends were cut back, 0 bases at V and 7 bases at J, with 10 bases in the middle. This CDR3 region has 13 residues. Germline assignment: CDR1 LNHNV and CDR2 YYDKDF (reference sequence). DNA of the CDR3: TGTGCCACCAGCAGAGAGTTGGGCAGTGAGCAGTACTTC. It encodes CATSRELGSEQYF.

This chain links TRBV19 with TRBJ1-1, with 9 bases lining up with TRBD1. V lost 7 bases, J lost 2 bases, and 14 bases stayed unmatched. From germline, CDR1 is LNHDA and CDR2 SQIVND (reference sequence). CDR3 size: 17 residues. In DNA form, the CDR3 reads TGTGCCAGTACCCCAACGGGGACAGGGTCTCCCAACACTGAAGCTTTCTTT. Translation gives CASTPTGTGSPNTEAFF.

The chain has TRBV27 and TRBJ2-3, with 11 bases matching TRBD2. Germline CDR1 MNHEY, CDR2 SMNVEV (reference sequence). The CDR3 covers 17 residues. Trimming at V came to 6 bases and at J to 2 bases, leaving 10 bases not matched to a gene. The CDR3 DNA reads TGTGCCAGCAGCCCCCTCACTAGCGGGAGTTTCACAGATACGCAGTATTTT. Translated, it gives CASSPLTSGSFTDTQYF.

The chain is built from TRBV7-2 and TRBJ2-7; D uncertain. The V and J ends lost 4 bases and 2 bases respectively, with 9 bases between them. This CDR3 is built from 13 residues. The germline V gene has CDR1 SGHTA and CDR2 FQGNSA. Here the CDR3 reads CASSSTYTYEQYF. In DNA, the CDR3 is TGTGCCAGCAGCTCTACCTACACCTACGAGCAGTACTTC.

V is TRBV7-3 and J is TRBJ2-1, with 11 bases aligning to TRBD2. From germline, CDR1 is SGHTA and CDR2 FQGTGA. The CDR3 has 18 amino acids. V trimming: 4 bases; J trimming: 2 bases; junction bases outside the gene matches: 10. The CDR3 DNA is TGTGCCAGCAGCTCCACCGTCACTAGCGGGAGCACCTACAATGAGCAGTTCTTC. Protein: CASSSTVTSGSTYNEQFF.

J is TRBJ1-5 and V is TRBV29-1; TRBD1 is a possible D gene (6 bases). With 4 bases removed from V and 5 bases from J, the gap between germline ends came to 9 bases. The CDR3 has 12 amino acids. Germline V lookup: CDR1 SQVTM, CDR2 ANQGSEA. The CDR3 DNA reads as TGCAGCGTTGGACAGGAAGATCAGCCCCAGCATTTT. It yields the protein CSVGQEDQPQHF.

This chain joins TRBV28 and TRBJ2-7; D perhaps matches TRBD1 (5 bases). The CDR3 spans 12 residues. CDR1 is MDHEN and CDR2 is SYDVKM in the germline V gene. V dropped 6 bases and J dropped 0 bases, with 6 bases sitting between them. DNA for the CDR3: TGTGCCAGCAGGGACAACTCCTACGAGCAGTACTTC. Its protein is CASRDNSYEQYF.